The TCR beta chain under discussion was sequenced for a study of CD8+CD57+ T cells in acquired aplastic anemia (dated by TCRdb to 2017 to 2018). For the wider study: On average, sorted CD4+ and CD8+ cells yielded around 3.4 ug of extracted DNA, with a range of roughly 0.18 to 30 ug. CD8+CD57+ expansion was defined as frequency above the mean frequency observed in healthy subjects.

The investigation overall reported the following: Approximately 27 CD8+ CDR3 sequences were found in both patients and controls but appeared to be highly expressed in patients and within the immunodominant clones of the patients. Patients and healthy controls showed no significant difference in CD8+ Simpson's diversity (P=0.060).

Expansion of CD8+CD57+ cells had been shown by flow cytometry in the patients chosen for sequencing. Every patient had a diagnosis of severe acquired aplastic anemia based on International Study of Aplastic Anemia and Agranulocytosis and Camitta criteria. Patients had received no therapy at the time of blood sampling. TCR repertoires of sorted CD4+ and CD8+ blood T cells from severe aplastic anemia patients and healthy subjects were deep-sequenced in the study. In the USA, patient enrollment took place under clinicaltrials.gov protocols 00001620, 01623167, 00001397, 00071045, 00081523 and 00961064. Ficoll-Paque density gradient centrifugation was used to isolate peripheral blood mononuclear cells. Before DNA was extracted, CD4+ and CD8+ T cells were sorted using either FACS or magnetic beads. Turning to this clonotype: Its antigen is currently not known. Within one base of it there is no much larger clone, and no base qualities were kept.

V gives up 4 bases and J gives up 1 base, and the segment between their germline ends measures 14 bases. The CDR3 covers 15 residues, taking in both the cysteine and the phenylalanine. Only the CDR3 portion is preserved as DNA: 45 bases, with reading frame beginning at the first base. The germline V gene (reference sequence) sets CDR1 to SGHNT and CDR2 to YYREEE. Profiling of TCR beta VDJ combinations and CDR3 sequences used genomic DNA as the template. TCR repertoire sequencing was run on an Illumina HiSeq 2000. The original methods were these. TRBV/TRBJ rearrangement plots, CDR3 size and DJ length profiles, and Simpson's diversity index were used to evaluate the repertoires. Whichever DNA sequence was most abundant in the deep sequencing data was defined as the immunodominant clone. CDR3 amino acid sequences were screened for sharing across subjects and compared with published repertoires and the VDJdb database. In-frame beta chains were kept once TCRdb had trimmed the public reads at Q25 with fastp and called clones with MiXCR. Identical CDR3 protein sequences are pooled into one entry, listed with their most common genes and DNA. In this record, the V and J calls reflect TCRdb's handling and not the investigators' own analysis. The sample records approximately 120,000 distinct CDR3 sequences, approximately 36% of which are singletons. Roughly 3% of the sample is taken by the ten largest.

The receptor was isolated from a human donor with aplastic anemia. The rearrangement joined TRBV5-4 to TRBJ1-1; the best D guess is TRBD1, with 6 bases matching. The sequencing sample was made of sorted CD4+, CD8+, or CD8+CD57+ T cells (not recorded which) from PBMCs. The CDR3 region reads CASSLDRSRNTEAFF. In nucleotide form, the sequence is TGTGCCAGCAGCCTTGACAGGTCTCGGAACACTGAAGCTTTCTTT.